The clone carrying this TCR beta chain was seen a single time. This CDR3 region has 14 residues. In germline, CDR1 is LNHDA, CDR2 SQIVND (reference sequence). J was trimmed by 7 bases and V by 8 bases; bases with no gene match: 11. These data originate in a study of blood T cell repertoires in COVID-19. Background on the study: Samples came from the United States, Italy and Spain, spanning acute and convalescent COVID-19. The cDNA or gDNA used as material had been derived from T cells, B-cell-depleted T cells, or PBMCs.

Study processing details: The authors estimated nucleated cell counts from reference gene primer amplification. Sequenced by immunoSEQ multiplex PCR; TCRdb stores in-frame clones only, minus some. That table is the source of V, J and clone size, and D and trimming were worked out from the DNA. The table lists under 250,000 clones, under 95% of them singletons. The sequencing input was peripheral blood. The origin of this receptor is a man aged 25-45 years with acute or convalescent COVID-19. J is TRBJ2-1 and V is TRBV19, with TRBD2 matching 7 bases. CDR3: CASGRNGRPNEQFF. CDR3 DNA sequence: TGTGCCAGTGGGCGAAACGGGAGGCCTAATGAGCAGTTCTTC.